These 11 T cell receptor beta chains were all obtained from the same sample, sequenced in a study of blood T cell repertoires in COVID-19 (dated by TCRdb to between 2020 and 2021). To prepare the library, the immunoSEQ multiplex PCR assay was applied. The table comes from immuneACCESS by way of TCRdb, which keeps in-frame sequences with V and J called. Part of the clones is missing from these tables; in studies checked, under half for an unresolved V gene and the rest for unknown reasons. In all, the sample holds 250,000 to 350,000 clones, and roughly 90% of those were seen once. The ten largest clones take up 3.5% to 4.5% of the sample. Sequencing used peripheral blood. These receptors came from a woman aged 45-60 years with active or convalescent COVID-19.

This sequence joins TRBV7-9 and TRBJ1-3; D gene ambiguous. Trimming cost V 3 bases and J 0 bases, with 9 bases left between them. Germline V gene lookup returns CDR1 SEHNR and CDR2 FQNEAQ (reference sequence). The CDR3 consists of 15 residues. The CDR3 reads CASSLVSSSGNTIYF. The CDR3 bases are TGTGCCAGCAGCTTGGTTTCGAGCTCTGGAAACACCATATATTTT.

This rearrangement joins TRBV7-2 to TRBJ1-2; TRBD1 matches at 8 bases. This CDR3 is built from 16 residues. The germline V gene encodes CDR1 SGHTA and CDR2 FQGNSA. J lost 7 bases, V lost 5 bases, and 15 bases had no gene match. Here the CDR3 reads CASSPLRAGGRGGYTF. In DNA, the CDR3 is TGTGCCAGCAGCCCCCTCCGGGCAGGGGGCCGTGGTGGCTACACCTTC.

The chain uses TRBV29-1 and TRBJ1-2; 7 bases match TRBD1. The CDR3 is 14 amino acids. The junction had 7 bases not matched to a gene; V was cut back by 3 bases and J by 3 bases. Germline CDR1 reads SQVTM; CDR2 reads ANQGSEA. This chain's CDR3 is CSVEPPGQYYGYTF. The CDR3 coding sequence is TGCAGCGTTGAGCCGCCGGGACAGTACTATGGCTACACCTTC.

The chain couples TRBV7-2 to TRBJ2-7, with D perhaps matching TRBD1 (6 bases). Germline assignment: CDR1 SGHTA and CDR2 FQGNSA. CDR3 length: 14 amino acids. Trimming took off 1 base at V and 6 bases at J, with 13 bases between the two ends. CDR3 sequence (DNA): TGTGCCAGCAGCTTAGGACAGGTACCGACCGAGCAGTACTTC. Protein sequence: CASSLGQVPTEQYF.

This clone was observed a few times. The CDR3 reads CASSQDIGGLDQPQHF. As DNA, the CDR3 is TGCGCCAGCAGCCAAGATATCGGGGGGCTTGATCAGCCCCAGCATTTT. This chain uses TRBV4-1 with TRBJ1-5; D is perhaps TRBD1 (6 bases). Germline V gene sequence: CDR1 MGHRA, CDR2 YSYEKL. The V end was cut by 0 bases, the J end by 5 bases, with 14 bases between. This CDR3 region has 16 residues.

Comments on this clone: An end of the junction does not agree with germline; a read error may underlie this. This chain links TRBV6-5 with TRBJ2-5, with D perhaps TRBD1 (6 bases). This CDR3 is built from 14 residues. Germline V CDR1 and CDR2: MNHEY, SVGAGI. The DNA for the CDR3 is TGTGCCAGCCAGAATGACAGGAATAAAGAAACCCAGTACTTC. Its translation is CASQNDRNKETQYF.

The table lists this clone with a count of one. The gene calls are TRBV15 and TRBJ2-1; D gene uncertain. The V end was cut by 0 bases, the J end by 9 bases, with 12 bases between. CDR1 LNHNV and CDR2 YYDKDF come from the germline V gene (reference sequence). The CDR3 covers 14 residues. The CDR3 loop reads CATSRDNVAAEQFF. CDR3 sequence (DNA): TGTGCCACCAGCAGAGATAACGTGGCGGCTGAGCAGTTCTTC.

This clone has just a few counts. DNA of the CDR3: TGTGCCAGCAGTTTTTACTCCTTGGGGGGTACCTACGAGCAGTACTTC. Its protein product is CASSFYSLGGTYEQYF. The chain links TRBV28 to TRBJ2-7; the D gene is possibly TRBD2 (6 bases). Trimming removed 3 bases from V and 2 bases from J, with 17 bases in between. This CDR3 spans 16 amino acids. Germline CDR1 MDHEN, CDR2 SYDVKM.

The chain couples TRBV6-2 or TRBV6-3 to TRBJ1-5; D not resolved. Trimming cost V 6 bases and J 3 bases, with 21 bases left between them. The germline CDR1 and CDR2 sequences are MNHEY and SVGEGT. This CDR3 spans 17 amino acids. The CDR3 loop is CASSRRSGRGSNQPQHF. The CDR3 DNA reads TGTGCCAGCAGCCGAAGAAGTGGAAGAGGATCCAATCAGCCCCAGCATTTT.

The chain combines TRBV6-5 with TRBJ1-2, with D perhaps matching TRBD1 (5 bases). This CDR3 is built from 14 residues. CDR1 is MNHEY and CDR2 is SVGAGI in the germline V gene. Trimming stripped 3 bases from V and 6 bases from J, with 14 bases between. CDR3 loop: CASSYVRGGNGYTF. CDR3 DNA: TGTGCCAGCAGTTATGTTCGGGGGGGGAATGGCTACACCTTC.

CDR3 loop: CASSSAVGARTEAFF. CDR3 nucleotides: TGTGCCAGTAGTAGCGCCGTAGGGGCTCGGACTGAAGCTTTCTTT. The V and J genes are TRBV19 and TRBJ1-1; a weak D match, TRBD1 (5 bases). Trimming took off 4 bases at V and 5 bases at J, with 17 bases between the two ends. Germline-derived CDR1 and CDR2 are LNHDA and SQIVND (reference sequence). This CDR3 contains 15 residues.